A single sample is the source of the 31 T cell receptor beta chains below, sequenced in a study of chemoradiotherapy in HPV16-positive cancers. Sequenced by immunoSEQ multiplex PCR; TCRdb stores in-frame clones only, minus some. The table has tens of thousands of clones, approximately 73% seen once. This material was obtained from a patient who underwent chemoradiotherapy. The receptor source for this set is a human donor with HPV-associated anogenital cancer.

This clone was recorded a few times. The chain has TRBV27 and TRBJ2-1, with D tentatively TRBD1 (6 bases). The germline CDR1 and CDR2 sequences are MNHEY and SMNVEV (reference sequence). The CDR3 contains 16 residues. Deletions cut 5 bases from V and 0 bases from J, with 14 bases between. The DNA for the CDR3 is TGTGCCAGCAGTCCCGGACAGTGGAGCTCCTACAATGAGCAGTTCTTC. Amino acids: CASSPGQWSSYNEQFF.

This chain connects TRBV11-2 to TRBJ2-1; TRBD1 aligns across 7 bases. Trimming removed 0 bases from V and 6 bases from J; junction bases left unmatched: 5. Per germline, CDR1 SGHAT and CDR2 FQNNGV. The CDR3 has 15 residues. The CDR3 DNA reads as TGTGCCAGCAGCTTAGACAGGGGGAACTTCAATGAGCAGTTCTTC. Translation: CASSLDRGNFNEQFF.

The chain couples TRBV18 to TRBJ2-3; the D gene is possibly TRBD1 (6 bases). The V end lost 3 bases, the J end lost 1 base, and 14 bases lay between the germline ends. The CDR3 consists of 16 residues. The germline V gene has CDR1 KGHSH and CDR2 LQKENI. In DNA form, the CDR3 reads TGTGCCAGCTCACCGACAGGAGTTTATGGCACAGATACGCAGTATTTT. Its translation is CASSPTGVYGTDTQYF.

V gene TRBV7-9 combines with J gene TRBJ2-3; D gene unclear. From germline, CDR1 is SEHNR and CDR2 FQNEAQ (reference sequence). The CDR3 is made up of 11 amino acids. V was shortened by 3 bases and J by 2 bases, with 0 bases between the two germline ends. The CDR3 DNA reads TGTGCCAGCAGCTTCACAGATACGCAGTATTTT. It encodes CASSFTDTQYF.

The table lists this clone with a few counts. The chain employs TRBV2 and TRBJ1-1, with D uncertain. The germline V and J ends were trimmed by 7 bases and 10 bases, with 13 bases remaining between them. Per germline, CDR1 SNHLY and CDR2 FYNNEI. The CDR3 covers 11 residues. The CDR3 sequence: CASNTQSVAFF. CDR3 bases: TGTGCCAGCAATACACAATCGGTAGCTTTCTTT.

V is TRBV6-1 and J is TRBJ1-3; D ambiguous. In germline, CDR1 is MNHNS, CDR2 SASEGT. The ends were cut back, 4 bases at V and 0 bases at J, with 7 bases in the middle. This CDR3 is 14 amino acids long. CDR3 loop: CASSAGHSGNTIYF. In DNA form, the CDR3 reads TGTGCCAGCAGTGCAGGCCACTCTGGAAACACCATATATTTT.

The rearrangement uses TRBV6-6 and TRBJ1-1; no definite D call. The CDR3 is 13 amino acids. V was cut by 5 bases and J by 4 bases, with 11 bases left in between. Germline CDR1 MNHNY, CDR2 SVGAGI (reference sequence). CDR3 loop: CASSPTASTEAFF. Here the CDR3 DNA reads TGTGCCAGCAGTCCAACAGCGAGCACTGAAGCTTTCTTT.

The gene calls are TRBV10-2 and TRBJ2-7, with D perhaps matching TRBD2 (5 bases). V lost 0 bases to trimming and J lost 5 bases, with 5 bases between them. CDR1 and CDR2 from the germline V gene are WSHSY and SAAADI. The CDR3 loop spans 12 amino acids. CDR3 DNA: TGCGCCAGCAGTGAGTCGAGGGACGAGCAGTACTTC. Its translation is CASSESRDEQYF.

The chain links TRBV5-1 to TRBJ1-5; D remains ambiguous. Germline assignment: CDR1 SGHRS and CDR2 YFSETQ. Trimming removed 0 bases at V and 8 bases at J, with 12 bases between. CDR3 length: 14 residues. The CDR3 protein is CASSLGQTGEPQHF. CDR3 DNA sequence: TGCGCCAGCAGCTTGGGACAAACCGGAGAGCCCCAGCATTTT. Combining the CDR3 with reference TRBV5-1 and TRBJ1-5 gives the whole variable domain KAGVTQTPRYLIKTRGQQVTLSCSPISGHRSVSWYQQTPGQGLQFLFEYFSETQRNKGNFPGRFSGRQFSNSRSEMNVSTLELGDSALYLCASSLGQTGEPQHFGDGTRLSIL.

The V and J genes are TRBV30 and TRBJ1-3; D uncertain. From germline, CDR1 is GTSNPN and CDR2 SVGIG (reference sequence). V gave up 4 bases and J gave up 2 bases, with 9 bases separating them. This CDR3 region has 13 residues. CDR3 DNA sequence: TGTGCCTGGAATCCAGGACCTGGAAACACCATATATTTT. Protein: CAWNPGPGNTIYF.

V gene TRBV30 combines with J gene TRBJ1-1, with 7 bases that match TRBD1. Germline loops: CDR1 GTSNPN, CDR2 SVGIG (reference sequence). The CDR3 length is 13 residues. Unmatched junction bases numbered 4, after V lost 2 bases and J lost 4 bases. CDR3 residues: CAWSLAGGTEAFF. CDR3 in DNA: TGTGCCTGGAGTTTGGCAGGGGGCACTGAAGCTTTCTTT.

The chain is built from TRBV7-2 and TRBJ2-7; 9 bases map to TRBD2. J was trimmed by 4 bases and V by 5 bases; bases with no gene match: 21. This CDR3 spans 19 amino acids. The V gene's germline CDR1 is SGHTA and CDR2 FQGNSA. The CDR3 sequence: CASSLIPPFSGGRSYEQYF. CDR3 DNA: TGTGCCAGCAGCCTTATACCTCCCTTTAGCGGGGGCCGATCTTACGAGCAGTACTTC.

V is TRBV7-8 and J is TRBJ2-7; D unclear. CDR1 is SGHVS, CDR2 FQNEAQ, per germline. Trimming removed 1 base from V and 5 bases from J, with 15 bases in between. CDR3 size: 15 residues. The CDR3 sequence is CASSLVTIVGHEQYF. DNA of the CDR3: TGTGCCAGCAGCTTAGTTACGATAGTGGGCCACGAGCAGTACTTC.

The chain carries TRBV9 and TRBJ2-5, with D hard to call. CDR1 and CDR2 from the germline V gene are SGDLS and YYNGEE. CDR3 length: 14 amino acids. Deletions cut 0 bases from V and 4 bases from J, with 10 bases between. The CDR3 sequence: CASSVEPTSETQYF. The CDR3 DNA reads as TGTGCCAGCAGCGTAGAGCCAACCTCAGAGACCCAGTACTTC.

The chain combines TRBV30 with TRBJ1-1, with D hard to call. Germline assignment: CDR1 GTSNPN and CDR2 SVGIG (reference sequence). Trimming left V 4 bases short and J 0 bases short, with 9 bases between. The CDR3 consists of 13 residues. CDR3 coding DNA: TGTGCCTGGATATGGACCGTGAACACTGAAGCTTTCTTT. It is translated as CAWIWTVNTEAFF.

This chain uses TRBV12-2 with TRBJ2-1; the table's D gene call, TRBD1, was not cross checked with the DNA. TRBV12-2 is reported as a pseudogene. The CDR3 totals 13 residues. The CDR3 DNA follows: TGTGCAAGTCGCCTGGGACAGTTTAATGAGCAGTTCTTC. This gives the protein CASRLGQFNEQFF.

This chain uses TRBV5-1 with TRBJ1-6; the match to TRBD1 covers 12 bases. The CDR3 consists of 17 residues. With V trimmed by 4 bases and J by 10 bases, 12 bases remained unmatched. Looked up from germline, CDR1 is SGHRS and CDR2 is YFSETQ. In DNA, the CDR3 is TGCGCCAGCAGCCCAAAGGGACAGGGGGCTAATCAGTCACCCCTCCACTTT. Amino acid sequence: CASSPKGQGANQSPLHF.

A single count supports this clone. The chain employs TRBV4-3 and TRBJ1-2; TRBD1 aligns across 8 bases. Germline CDR1 reads LGHNA; CDR2 reads YSLEER. The CDR3 loop spans 17 amino acids. Trimming removed 0 bases from V and 6 bases from J; junction bases left unmatched: 12. Here the CDR3 DNA reads TGCGCCAGCAGCCAAGACGCCACTAATACAGGGGGTCATGGCTACACCTTC. Amino acids: CASSQDATNTGGHGYTF.

V and J are TRBV30 and TRBJ1-4; D remains ambiguous. V was trimmed by 5 bases and J by 8 bases, leaving 9 bases between them. Per the germline V gene, CDR1 is GTSNPN and CDR2 is SVGIG (reference sequence). The CDR3 totals 11 residues. The CDR3 reads CAWSIREKLFF. The DNA for the CDR3 is TGTGCCTGGTCCATACGAGAAAAACTGTTTTTT. The whole variable domain, filled in from reference TRBV30 and TRBJ1-4, reads SQTIHQWPATLVQPVGSPLSLECTVEGTSNPNLYWYRQAAGRGLQLLFYSVGIGQISSEVPQNLSASRPQDRQFILSSKKLLLSDSGFYLCAWSIREKLFFGSGTQLSVL.

This clone was seen more than once but under ten times. The chain links TRBV2 to TRBJ1-5, with 7 nucleotides matching TRBD1. This CDR3 region has 13 residues. Per the germline V gene, CDR1 is SNHLY and CDR2 is FYNNEI. V was pared by 6 bases and J by 7 bases, with 6 bases of the junction left unmatched. The CDR3 loop reads CASRRPGGQPQHF. Written as DNA, the CDR3 is TGTGCCAGCAGAAGGCCAGGGGGACAGCCCCAGCATTTT.

This clone has only a few counts. The rearrangement links TRBV11-3 to TRBJ1-4; D is perhaps TRBD1 (5 bases). CDR3 length: 15 residues. Germline loops: CDR1 SGHNT, CDR2 YENEEA. Trimming took off 7 bases at V and 2 bases at J, with 14 bases between the two ends. CDR3 residues: CASNQGIGTNEKLFF. DNA of the CDR3: TGTGCCAGCAACCAGGGTATTGGTACTAATGAAAAACTGTTTTTT.

The chain has TRBV15 and TRBJ2-2, with D perhaps TRBD2 (5 bases). Germline V gives CDR1 LNHNV, CDR2 YYDKDF (reference sequence). The CDR3 sequence is 14 residues long. V lost 1 base and J 6 bases, leaving 9 bases between the germline ends. This chain's CDR3 is CATSRGGIAGELFF. The CDR3 DNA sequence: TGTGCCACCAGCAGAGGAGGGATCGCCGGGGAGCTGTTTTTT.

The chain has TRBV5-6 and TRBJ2-3, with a possible D match to TRBD2 (5 bases). V shed 1 base and J shed 0 bases, with 12 bases lying between them. CDR3 length: 16 amino acids. CDR1 and CDR2 (germline): SGHDT, YYEEEE. The CDR3 loop is CASSLSRGWSTDTQYF. CDR3 in DNA: TGTGCCAGCAGCTTGAGCCGGGGTTGGAGCACAGATACGCAGTATTTT.

V gene TRBV9 combines with J gene TRBJ2-3; D is unresolved. V lost 3 bases, J lost 0 bases, and 11 bases lay in between. CDR1 and CDR2 from the germline V gene are SGDLS and YYNGEE. This CDR3 contains 15 residues. Here the CDR3 DNA reads TGTGCCAGCAGCGGCGGAGTTGGAAGCACAGATACGCAGTATTTT. Its translation is CASSGGVGSTDTQYF.

The CDR3, as DNA: TGTGCCAGCAGCCCGGACAGGGACTATGGCTACACCTTC. Its protein product is CASSPDRDYGYTF. The gene calls are TRBV27 and TRBJ1-2, with 8 nucleotides matching TRBD1. CDR3 length: 13 amino acids. J gave up 3 bases and V 6 bases, and 3 bases lay outside the gene matches. The germline CDR1 and CDR2 sequences are MNHEY and SMNVEV (reference sequence).

J is TRBJ1-2 and V is TRBV5-8, with TRBD1 matching over 9 bases. This CDR3 has 14 amino acids. The V gene's germline CDR1 is SGHTS and CDR2 YDEGEE. V shed 5 bases, J shed 7 bases, and the junction held 9 bases outside the gene matches. The CDR3 DNA reads as TGTGCCAGCAGTCCCGGGACAGGGTCTGGTGGCTACACCTTC. The encoded protein is CASSPGTGSGGYTF.

This sequence joins TRBV5-6 and TRBJ1-3; weak D call: TRBD1 (5 bases). The CDR3 length is 16 residues. The germline V gene has CDR1 SGHDT and CDR2 YYEEEE. V shed 7 bases and J shed 1 base, with 18 bases lying between them. The CDR3 loop is CASDYSRRASGNTIYF. CDR3 DNA: TGTGCCAGCGACTACTCACGCAGGGCATCTGGAAACACCATATATTTT.

This chain links TRBV6-5 with TRBJ1-1; D is undetermined. Germline CDR1 reads MNHEY; CDR2 reads SVGAGI. The V gene lost 6 bases and the J gene lost 6 bases, with 14 bases spanning the gap. The CDR3 extends over 13 amino acids. Here the CDR3 reads CASSPRGRPEAFF. CDR3 in DNA: TGTGCCAGCAGCCCACGCGGGAGGCCTGAAGCTTTCTTT.

This clone came up a few times. V usage is TRBV6-1 and J usage is TRBJ1-1; D gene unclear. The CDR3 is made up of 10 amino acids. Trimming stripped 6 bases from V and 4 bases from J, with 3 bases between. Germline CDR1 MNHNS, CDR2 SASEGT. The CDR3 here is CASRFTEAFF. The CDR3 nucleotides are TGTGCCAGCAGATTCACTGAAGCTTTCTTT.

The chain carries TRBV2 and TRBJ1-1; the match to TRBD1 covers 10 bases. The CDR3 contains 16 residues. V trimming: 6 bases; J trimming: 1 base; junction bases outside the gene matches: 8. Germline V CDR1 and CDR2: SNHLY, FYNNEI. CDR3 in amino acids: CASRPTGGGRNTEAFF. CDR3 nucleotide sequence: TGTGCCAGCAGACCGACAGGGGGCGGTAGGAACACTGAAGCTTTCTTT.

The chain has TRBV5-1 and TRBJ2-3; 7 nucleotides agree with TRBD2. J lost 1 base, V lost 4 bases, and 12 bases had no gene match. From germline, CDR1 is SGHRS and CDR2 YFSETQ. This CDR3 contains 17 residues. This chain's CDR3 is CASSMWGGKIGTDTQYF. The CDR3, as DNA: TGCGCCAGCAGCATGTGGGGGGGGAAAATCGGCACAGATACGCAGTATTTT.